The rows below give T cell receptor beta chains drawn from one sample of a study of blood T cell repertoires in COVID-19. Assay used: immunoSEQ multiplex PCR; TCRdb lists only in-frame clones, some missing. The sample yields about 100,000 clones, roughly 86% seen once. Sequencing used peripheral blood. Receptors were obtained from a woman in her sixties with acute or convalescent COVID-19. The CDR3 runs from the conserved cysteine through the conserved F or W. D genes are given only for firm matches. Some rows have no size entry. The others give once, few or many, or a class for an expanded clone.

j_call v_call d_call cdr3_length clone_size cdr3_aa cdr3_nt
TRBJ2-1 TRBV9 TRBD2 15 - CASSVEGLAVNEQFF TGTGCCAGCAGCGTAGAGGGACTAGCGGTTAATGAGCAGTTCTTC
TRBJ2-7 TRBV7-9 - 13 - CASGAGAVYEQYF TGTGCCAGTGGAGCGGGCGCAGTCTACGAGCAGTACTTC
TRBJ1-1 TRBV5-1 - 14 few CASRSDSANTEAFF TGCGCCAGCAGATCGGACAGCGCGAACACTGAAGCTTTCTTT
TRBJ2-3 TRBV5-1 TRBD1 14 - CASSSDRGGDTQYF TGCGCCAGCAGCTCGGACAGGGGAGGAGATACGCAGTATTTT
TRBJ2-1 TRBV14 TRBD2 15 few CASSQPGLVSLEQFF TGTGCCAGCAGCCAACCTGGACTAGTCAGTCTTGAGCAGTTCTTC
TRBJ2-2 TRBV29-1 - 12 - CSVGTGIGELFF TGCAGCGTTGGGACGGGAATCGGGGAGCTGTTTTTT
TRBJ2-5 TRBV12-5 TRBD1 16 - CASGLFLGTGTETQYF TGTGCTAGTGGTTTGTTCCTCGGGACAGGGACAGAGACCCAGTACTTC
TRBJ1-6 TRBV7-2 - 14 - CASSLERETSPLHF TGTGCCAGCAGCTTAGAGAGGGAAACTTCACCCCTCCACTTT
TRBJ1-5 TRBV6-5 TRBD1 14 - CASSPTGSDQPQHF TGTGCCAGCAGTCCGACAGGGTCAGATCAGCCCCAGCATTTT
TRBJ1-2 TRBV29-1 - 14 - CSVADSSLNYGYTF TGCAGCGTTGCGGACAGCAGTTTAAACTATGGCTACACCTTC
TRBJ2-2 TRBV5-1 - 12 - CASSLQIGELFF TGCGCCAGCAGCTTGCAGATCGGGGAGCTGTTTTTT
TRBJ2-5 TRBV7-6 TRBD2 14 - CASSSLRGGETQYF TGTGCCAGCAGCTCCCTTCGCGGGGGAGAGACCCAGTACTTC
TRBJ2-1 TRBV28 - 13 - CAAGPLIRTEQFF TGTGCGGCGGGTCCCCTCATACGCACTGAGCAGTTCTTC
TRBJ1-1 TRBV4-2 TRBD1 15 - CASSHQTGGDTEAFF TGTGCCAGCAGCCATCAGACAGGGGGAGATACTGAAGCTTTCTTT
TRBJ1-1 TRBV5-1 - 12 - CASSTQGGKAFF TGCGCCAGCAGCACACAGGGCGGAAAAGCTTTCTTT
TRBJ1-1 TRBV20-1 - 11 - CSARDTGGAFF TGCAGTGCTAGAGATACCGGGGGAGCTTTCTTT
TRBJ1-3 TRBV28 - 14 - CASSPGESGNTIYF TGTGCCAGCAGCCCAGGGGAATCTGGAAACACCATATATTTT
TRBJ2-1 TRBV24-1 TRBD1 18 - CATSDALAGTGKDNEQFF TGTGCCACCAGTGACGCCCTAGCCGGGACAGGGAAGGACAATGAGCAGTTCTTC
TRBJ1-5 TRBV28 TRBD1 14 - CASSQLTGNQPQHF TGTGCCAGCAGTCAGTTGACAGGGAACCAGCCCCAGCATTTT
TRBJ1-1 TRBV12-5 - 11 - CASKGLTEAFF TGTGCTAGTAAGGGACTCACTGAAGCTTTCTTT
TRBJ2-1 TRBV21-1 - 17 - CASSKGGGKTSYNEQFF TGTGCCAGCAGCAAAGGCGGGGGGAAAACCTCCTACAATGAGCAGTTCTTC
TRBJ2-7 TRBV6-5 - 11 - CASKGVSEQYF TGTGCCAGCAAAGGGGTTTCCGAGCAGTACTTC
TRBJ1-2 TRBV2 TRBD1 14 few CASSEAGQGYGYTF TGTGCCAGCAGTGAAGCGGGACAGGGCTATGGCTACACCTTC
TRBJ1-1 TRBV18 - 13 - CASSTGKNTEAFF TGTGCCAGCAGTACAGGGAAGAACACTGAAGCTTTCTTT
TRBJ2-2 TRBV24-1 - 15 - CATSDHRRGTGELFF TGTGCCACCAGTGATCACAGGCGGGGCACCGGGGAGCTGTTTTTT
TRBJ1-2 TRBV19 TRBD1 14 - CASSMRGPPWGYTF TGTGCCAGTAGTATGAGGGGGCCTCCTTGGGGCTACACCTTC
TRBJ1-1 TRBV2 - 15 - CASSESGAVNTEAFF TGTGCCAGCAGTGAAAGTGGGGCGGTGAACACTGAAGCTTTCTTT
TRBJ1-3 TRBV6-5 TRBD1 15 - CASSQDRGAGNTIYF TGTGCCAGCAGTCAGGACAGGGGGGCTGGAAACACCATATATTTT
TRBJ1-2 TRBV3-1/TRBV3-2 - 13 - CASSRPNGVSYTF TGTGCCAGCAGCCGCCCGAACGGGGTCAGCTACACCTTC
TRBJ2-2 TRBV7-2 TRBD2 16 - CASRLPGLAGGGELFF TGTGCCAGCAGGCTCCCGGGACTAGCTGGGGGCGGGGAGCTGTTTTTT
TRBJ1-2 TRBV6-5 - 16 - CASSYNRGGRYYGYTF TGTGCCAGCAGTTACAATAGAGGGGGACGATACTATGGCTACACCTTC
TRBJ2-5 TRBV9 - 15 - CASSARTGSQETQYF TGTGCCAGCAGCGCCCGAACAGGGTCCCAAGAGACCCAGTACTTC
TRBJ2-1 TRBV24-1 TRBD1 17 - CATSDPGQGSNVNEQFF TGTGCCACCAGTGATCCGGGACAGGGAAGTAATGTAAATGAGCAGTTCTTC
TRBJ2-7 TRBV27 - 13 few CASSLGQGSEQYF TGTGCCAGCAGCTTAGGTCAGGGTAGCGAGCAGTACTTC
TRBJ2-5 TRBV11-2 TRBD2 15 - CASSLGLAGWETQYF TGTGCCAGCAGCTTGGGACTAGCGGGCTGGGAGACCCAGTACTTC
TRBJ1-1 TRBV29-1 - 13 once CSSHLGVNTEAFF TGCAGCTCCCATCTGGGCGTGAACACTGAAGCTTTCTTT
TRBJ2-7 TRBV27 - 13 - CASSIGTSYEQYF TGTGCCAGCAGCATCGGGACTTCCTACGAGCAGTACTTC